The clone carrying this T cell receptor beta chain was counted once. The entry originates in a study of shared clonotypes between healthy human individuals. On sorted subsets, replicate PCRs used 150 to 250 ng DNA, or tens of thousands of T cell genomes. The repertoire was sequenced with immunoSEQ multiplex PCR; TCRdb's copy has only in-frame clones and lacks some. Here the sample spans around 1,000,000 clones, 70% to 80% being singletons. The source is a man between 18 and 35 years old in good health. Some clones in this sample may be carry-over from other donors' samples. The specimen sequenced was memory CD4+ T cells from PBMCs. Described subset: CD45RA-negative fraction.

The CDR3 region is CASSAGGTGRSYEQYF. CDR3 coding DNA: TGTGCCAGCAGTGCCGGGGGTACAGGCAGATCCTACGAGCAGTACTTC. V is TRBV28 and J is TRBJ2-7; D may be TRBD2 (6 bases). The ends were cut back, 5 bases at V and 1 base at J, with 18 bases in the middle. The germline CDR1 and CDR2 sequences are MDHEN and SYDVKM. There are 16 residues in the CDR3.